This TCR beta chain was retrieved from a study of blood T cell repertoires in COVID-19. Study details: Donors in the United States, Italy and Spain gave samples during acute or convalescent COVID-19. The cDNA or gDNA used as material had been derived from T cells, B-cell-depleted T cells, or PBMCs.

The V and J ends lost 4 bases and 1 base respectively, with 4 bases between them. CDR1 is LGHDT, CDR2 YNNKEL, per germline (reference sequence). The CDR3 is made up of 12 amino acids. Under the authors' procedure: Amplification of reference gene primers provided the estimated nucleated cell counts. The method was immunoSEQ multiplex PCR; TCRdb's version includes in-frame clones alone and lacks a portion of them. The V and J calls and the clone size are those of that table, but D and trimming were determined from the DNA. The table has some 300,000 clones, approximately 86% seen once. This clonotype was sampled from a man between 65 and 85 years old with acute or convalescent COVID-19. Sequenced sample: peripheral blood. The J gene is TRBJ1-1, the V gene TRBV3-1 (or the pseudogene TRBV3-2); no reliable D call. The CDR3 bases are TGTGCCAGCAGCCCTCCGAACACTGAAGCTTTCTTT. It translates to CASSPPNTEAFF.